This TCR beta chain stems from a study of response to subunit inactivated influenza vaccine. The length of the CDR3 is 16 residues. V was cut by 2 bases and J by 4 bases, with 16 bases left in between. Germline V CDR1 and CDR2: MGHRA, YSYEKL. In this sample, this clonotype turned up a few times. MiXCR, applied by TCRdb to the RT-PCR reads, yields one record per CDR3 protein. The sample includes about 480,000 distinct CDR3 sequences, roughly 13% of them seen just once. Here the sequenced sample was PBMCs from blood, taken 35 to 45 days after vaccination. The J gene is TRBJ2-3, the V gene TRBV4-1; weak D call: TRBD1 (6 bases). This receptor was identified in a man aged 45 to 65 who received an inactivated influenza vaccine. CDR3 loop: CASSQPSRGSADTQYF. In DNA, the CDR3 is TGCGCCAGCAGCCAACCTTCTAGGGGGAGCGCAGATACGCAGTATTTT.